What follows are 21 T cell receptor beta chains derived from one specimen sequenced in a study of T cell clonotyping in hematopoietic cell transplantation (dated by TCRdb to the early 2020s). Per the publication, the time point label means: recipient sample about 28 days before transplant, after cytoreduction. The library was produced with the immunoSEQ multiplex PCR assay. TCRdb retrieved this table from immuneACCESS and kept in-frame rearrangements only. Not all clones are present; in checked studies, unresolved V genes account for under half, and no reason is known for the remainder. For this sample there are 5,500 to 6,500 clones; 95% to 97% appear just once. Jointly, the top ten make up 15% to 17% of the sample. The sequencing here drew on peripheral blood mononuclear cells, taken before stem cell transplant. The receptors here all came from a man aged 70-80 years with acute myeloid leukemia. Some clones in this sample may be carry-over from other donors' samples.

This chain links TRBV6-1 with TRBJ2-5, with a weak D call TRBD1 (5 bases). This CDR3 region has 14 residues. The V gene's germline CDR1 is MNHNS and CDR2 SASEGT. V was trimmed by 6 bases and J by 2 bases, leaving 13 bases between them. This CDR3 reads CASSSGLLQETQYF. The DNA of the CDR3 is TGTGCCAGCAGCTCAGGGCTTTTACAAGAGACCCAGTACTTC.

This chain links TRBV27 with TRBJ1-2; D gene unclear. CDR3 length equals 13 residues. Germline assignment: CDR1 MNHEY and CDR2 SMNVEV (reference sequence). V lost 1 base and J lost 6, with 9 bases in between. The CDR3 DNA reads as TGTGCCAGCAGTTTATGGGCAGACGATGGCTACACCTTC. Translated: CASSLWADDGYTF.

The V and J genes are TRBV28 and TRBJ1-3; no clear D gene. The CDR3 totals 15 residues. Trimming pared 6 bases from V and 0 bases from J, leaving 12 bases between. Germline V gene lookup returns CDR1 MDHEN and CDR2 SYDVKM. In DNA form, the CDR3 reads TGTGCCAGCAGATTCGACGGCAGCTCTGGAAACACCATATATTTT. It codes for CASRFDGSSGNTIYF.

The chain uses TRBV30 and TRBJ1-2; D might be TRBD1 (5 bases). The V gene's germline CDR1 is GTSNPN and CDR2 SVGIG (reference sequence). V was clipped by 4 bases and J by 3 bases, with 12 bases between them. The CDR3 extends over 13 amino acids. The CDR3 DNA reads TGTGCCTGGAAGACAGCCTTTGACTATGGCTACACCTTC. It yields the protein CAWKTAFDYGYTF.

The rearrangement uses TRBV27 and TRBJ2-7; D possibly corresponds to TRBD2 (6 bases). Germline CDR1 reads MNHEY; CDR2 reads SMNVEV (reference sequence). The CDR3 runs to 17 residues. V was cut by 5 bases and J by 3 bases, with 23 bases left in between. Here the CDR3 reads CASSLRLYGGDIYEQYF. DNA for the CDR3: TGTGCCAGCAGTCTCCGTCTCTACGGGGGTGATATCTACGAGCAGTACTTC.

This clone was seen once. This chain's CDR3 is CAWGGSGAFYPTEAFF. The CDR3 DNA reads as TGTGCCTGGGGGGGTTCAGGGGCCTTTTATCCCACTGAAGCTTTCTTT. The chain combines TRBV30 with TRBJ1-1; maybe TRBD1 (6 bases). The CDR3 is 16 residues long. The V end was cut by 5 bases, the J end by 4 bases, with 23 bases between. Germline assignment: CDR1 GTSNPN and CDR2 SVGIG (reference sequence).

The J gene is TRBJ1-6, the V gene TRBV6-5; 7 bases fit TRBD1. J was trimmed by 7 bases and V by 5 bases; bases with no gene match: 8. Germline CDR1 and CDR2: MNHEY and SVGAGI. The CDR3 sequence is 15 residues long. In nucleotides, the CDR3 is TGTGCCAGCAGTCCCCGGACAGGAGTGAATTCACCCCTCCACTTT. This gives the protein CASSPRTGVNSPLHF.

This clone is a singleton in its sample. The gene calls are TRBV19 and TRBJ2-7; D may be TRBD1 (6 bases). This CDR3 has 15 residues. Germline V gene lookup returns CDR1 LNHDA and CDR2 SQIVND (reference sequence). Trimming removed 8 bases from V and 0 bases from J, with 17 bases in between. For the CDR3, the DNA is TGTGCCAGTGCAGGAAGGGCAGGGGTCTCCTACGAGCAGTACTTC. As protein: CASAGRAGVSYEQYF.

The chain joins TRBV30 to TRBJ1-5; no clear D. The V end lost 0 bases, the J end lost 9 bases, and 12 bases lay between the germline ends. Germline V gene lookup returns CDR1 GTSNPN and CDR2 SVGIG (reference sequence). The CDR3 has 13 residues. Written as DNA, the CDR3 is TGTGCCTGGAGTGTACTACCCCCGAGGCCCCAGCATTTT. Its translation: CAWSVLPPRPQHF. Supplemented by reference TRBV30 and TRBJ1-5, the full variable domain reads SQTIHQWPATLVQPVGSPLSLECTVEGTSNPNLYWYRQAAGRGLQLLFYSVGIGQISSEVPQNLSASRPQDRQFILSSKKLLLSDSGFYLCAWSVLPPRPQHFGDGTRLSIL.

In this sample, this clone turned up once. The CDR3 sequence: CASSLGGAHHLTDTQYF. CDR3 bases: TGCGCCAGCAGCTTGGGGGGAGCGCACCACCTCACAGATACGCAGTATTTT. The genes are TRBV5-1 and TRBJ2-3; tentative D call: TRBD2 (5 bases). The CDR3 is 17 residues long. V lost 0 bases, J lost 2 bases, and 16 bases lay in between. Germline V CDR1 and CDR2: SGHRS, YFSETQ.

The J gene is TRBJ1-4, the V gene TRBV6-6; 9 bases fit TRBD1. This CDR3 contains 16 residues. Germline CDR1 is MNHNY and CDR2 is SVGAGI (reference sequence). With V trimmed by 7 bases and J by 0 bases, 6 bases remained unmatched. CDR3 loop: CASNDRGRATNEKLFF. The CDR3 nucleotides are TGTGCCAGCAATGACAGGGGGAGGGCAACTAATGAAAAACTGTTTTTT.

The CDR3 coding sequence is TGTGCCAGCAGCCCGCCGGTTGGGCGCGATGAAAAACTGTTTTTT. Encoded protein: CASSPPVGRDEKLFF. The chain recombines TRBV11-2 with TRBJ1-4; D is unresolved. The CDR3 covers 15 residues. V lost 5 bases and J 6 bases, leaving 16 bases between the germline ends. Germline V gene lookup returns CDR1 SGHAT and CDR2 FQNNGV.

This clone was detected only once. The chain recombines TRBV6-5 with TRBJ2-7; 7 bases match TRBD1. The CDR3 loop spans 15 amino acids. Looked up from germline, CDR1 is MNHEY and CDR2 is SVGAGI. After removal of 0 bases from V and 0 bases from J, the junction contained 2 bases not matched to a gene. CDR3 nucleotides: TGTGCCAGCAGTTACTCGGCAGGGGGCTCCTACGAGCAGTACTTC. Translating gives CASSYSAGGSYEQYF.

The rearrangement links TRBV7-2 to TRBJ2-2, with 11 bases identical to TRBD1. This CDR3 contains 12 residues. From germline, CDR1 is SGHTA and CDR2 FQGNSA. With 9 bases clipped from V and 6 bases from J, the junction kept 0 bases outside the gene matches. CDR3 region: CARDRGPGELFF. The CDR3 bases are TGTGCCAGGGACAGGGGGCCCGGGGAGCTGTTTTTT. Variable domain in full (rest from reference TRBV7-2 and TRBJ2-2): GAGVSQSPSNKVTEKGKDVELRCDPISGHTALYWYRQSLGQGLEFLIYFQGNSAPDKSGLPSDRFSAERTGGSVSTLTIQRTQQEDSAVYLCARDRGPGELFFGEGSRLTVL.

This chain uses TRBV6-1 with TRBJ2-3; tentative D call: TRBD2 (6 bases). This CDR3 has 14 residues. Germline CDR1 reads MNHNS; CDR2 reads SASEGT. With 3 bases removed from V and 6 bases from J, the gap between germline ends came to 13 bases. CDR3 bases: TGTGCCAGCAGTGAGGTAGGGGACTCGGATACGCAGTATTTT. Its translation: CASSEVGDSDTQYF.

The chain joins TRBV7-2 to TRBJ2-1, with D possibly matching TRBD1 (5 bases). Germline V lookup: CDR1 SGHTA, CDR2 FQGNSA. The CDR3 runs to 15 residues. Deletions cut 5 bases from V and 3 bases from J, with 14 bases between. The CDR3 sequence is CASSPTRESYNEQFF. DNA of the CDR3: TGTGCCAGCAGCCCCACCAGGGAAAGCTACAATGAGCAGTTCTTC.

This chain connects TRBV7-9 to TRBJ1-2; a weak D match, TRBD1 (5 bases). CDR1 is SEHNR and CDR2 is FQNEAQ in the germline V gene (reference sequence). The CDR3 length is 15 residues. Trimming removed 7 bases at V and 0 bases at J, with 15 bases between. The CDR3 sequence: CASTNAGPANYGYTF. The CDR3 coding sequence is TGTGCCAGCACCAACGCAGGGCCCGCTAACTATGGCTACACCTTC.

The rearrangement uses TRBV11-2 and TRBJ1-1; D is possibly TRBD1 (5 bases). The germline CDR1 and CDR2 sequences are SGHAT and FQNNGV. V was trimmed by 6 bases and J by 8 bases, leaving 25 bases between them. This CDR3 has 16 residues. The CDR3 DNA follows: TGTGCCAGCAGTCCCTTCCGGGACCGCGGGAAGAACGAAGCTTTCTTT. This sequence encodes CASSPFRDRGKNEAFF.

The V call is TRBV6-1, the J call TRBJ2-7, with 9 nucleotides matching TRBD1. The junction had 7 bases not matched to a gene; V was cut back by 3 bases and J by 7 bases. CDR1 is MNHNS, CDR2 SASEGT, per germline. The CDR3 has 14 amino acids. CDR3: CASSDWGTGSEQYF. The CDR3 DNA reads as TGTGCCAGCAGTGATTGGGGGACAGGGTCTGAGCAGTACTTC.

V usage is TRBV5-1 and J usage is TRBJ2-7; 7 nucleotides line up with TRBD2. CDR3 length: 16 amino acids. Germline CDR1 reads SGHRS; CDR2 reads YFSETQ. Trimming took 4 bases from V and 5 from J; bases not matched to a gene: 15. CDR3 sequence: CASSPGTVRAGDEQYF. CDR3 nucleotide sequence: TGCGCCAGCAGCCCCGGGACTGTACGCGCGGGGGACGAGCAGTACTTC. Together with reference TRBV5-1 and TRBJ2-7, the CDR3 gives the full variable domain: KAGVTQTPRYLIKTRGQQVTLSCSPISGHRSVSWYQQTPGQGLQFLFEYFSETQRNKGNFPGRFSGRQFSNSRSEMNVSTLELGDSALYLCASSPGTVRAGDEQYFGPGTRLTVT.

The chain has TRBV5-6 and TRBJ1-2, with a tentative D call TRBD1 (5 bases). The germline gives CDR1 SGHDT, CDR2 YYEEEE. The CDR3 spans 12 residues. V lost 4 bases and J 7 bases, leaving 11 bases between the germline ends. CDR3 DNA sequence: TGTGCCAGCAGCCCCGGGGGATTTGGCTACACCTTC. Translation: CASSPGGFGYTF.